This T cell receptor (beta chain) was sequenced during a study of a mutant IDH1 vaccine in newly diagnosed glioma. Produced via immunoSEQ multiplex PCR; TCRdb's table is partial and in-frame only. The sample records around 50,000 clones, approximately 80% being singletons. The CDR3 extends over 12 amino acids. The germline V gene encodes CDR1 SQVTM and CDR2 ANQGSEA. Regarding time point: week 35, safety follow-up. Alongside topical imiquimod, each dose of vaccine comprised 300 ug of mutant IDH1 20-mer peptide. Details on this clone: Its antigen is not known.

The receptor was isolated from a man in his forties with glioma. V usage is TRBV29-1 and J usage is TRBJ2-1, with D perhaps matching TRBD2 (6 bases). The sample in question was PBMCs, obtained from a glioma patient whose treatment included an IDH1 peptide vaccine. CDR3 loop: CRTKSGDNEQFF. The CDR3 DNA is TGCAGAACCAAATCGGGAGACAATGAGCAGTTCTTC.